Included here is one T cell receptor beta chain sequence, with context. The sample comes from a study of molecular identifiers for immune sequencing clone quantification. Libraries of naive CD8 cells were prepared from about 20,000 to 1,000,000 sorted cells using 10%, 30% or 50% RNA. Bulk TCR libraries used previously described methods and listed TCR primers. TCRdb re-derived calls from the PCR reads in MiXCR, one entry per CDR3 protein. The sample records some 590,000 distinct CDR3 sequences, 25% being singletons. Trimming pared 2 bases from V and 0 bases from J, leaving 20 bases between. Germline CDR1 is KGHSH and CDR2 is LQKENI. The CDR3 has 20 residues.

The sequenced material came from naive CD8+ T cells from blood, with Jurkat cell RNA spiked in. As for subset: FACS-sorted CD8+CD4-CCR7+CD45RA+ naive T cells. This receptor was taken from a human donor in good health. Some libraries in this study had Jurkat cell RNA spiked in. The chain employs TRBV18 and TRBJ2-6, with D maybe TRBD2 (6 bases). For the CDR3, the DNA is TGTGCCAGCTCACCAATGGAAATCCGGGACTCTCTCTCTGGGGCCAACGTCCTGACTTTC. This encodes CASSPMEIRDSLSGANVLTF.